This TCR beta chain originates from a study of blood T cell repertoires in COVID-19 (dated by TCRdb to about 2020). For the study in its entirety: Collaborator samples came from the United States, Italy and Spain and covered acute and convalescent phases of COVID-19. The prospective study material was composed of cDNA or gDNA derived from T cells, B-cell-depleted T cells, or PBMCs. The dataset comprised deeply sampled blood TCRbeta repertoires from subjects exposed to, actively infected with, or recovered from COVID-19. The repertoires were made available in a free public database intended to serve as a resource for research on the immune response to SARS-CoV-2. Samples were obtained from the ongoing ImmuneRACE study (first 160 participants) and from 1,254 subjects provided by 6 global collaborators. Sample metadata almost always included a de-identified subject ID, COVID-19 status, age in years and sex. Where available, HLA class I and class II types were obtained from metadata supplied by the sample provider rather than from assay-based typing. General findings and caveats noted by the study authors: How much clinical and demographic metadata was included differed by source and by participant, and the metadata was provided uncurated.

Whole blood was collected in K2EDTA tubes by collaborating institutions according to the institutions' own protocols. For TCRbeta analysis, collaborators shipped samples in one of three forms: frozen whole blood, isolated PBMCs, or DNA extracted from either of those sample types. From its cysteine to its phenylalanine, the CDR3 spans 15 amino acids. The entry retains the CDR3 DNA only, 45 bases that are in frame from base 1. Germline trimming amounts to 4 bases on V and 2 bases on J, with 2 as the count of junction bases outside the gene matches. CDR1 and CDR2 were assigned from the germline V gene (reference sequence) as SGHNT and YYREEE. TCRbeta CDR3 regions were amplified from genomic DNA using the immunoSEQ Assay, a bias-controlled multiplex PCR. Concerning the study's data processing: The number of nucleated cells in each sample was estimated by amplification of reference gene primers within the assay. To quantify the absolute abundance of each unique TCRbeta CDR3 rearrangement, sequence reads were collapsed and filtered. For each sample, productive Simpson clonality was calculated as the square root of Simpson's diversity index over productive rearrangements. TCRdb limited this immuneACCESS table to in-frame rearrangements with V and J called. A share of clones is missing; checked studies link under half to unresolved V genes, and the rest is unexplained. V, J and clone size derive from that table, while D and trimming were established from the DNA sequence. In this sample the table shows about 76,000 clones, under 95% of which occur a single time. The top ten constitute roughly 6% of the sample.

For this clone: Its recognized antigen is unknown. No clone much larger than this one lies a single base away; base qualities are absent.

The rearrangement combines TRBV5-4 with TRBJ2-3, with 12 bases aligning to TRBD2. Sequencing was carried out using peripheral blood. This TCR came from a human donor in a cohort sampled during active COVID-19. The base sequence is TGTGCCAGCAGCCCTAGCGGGGGGGCCACAGATACGCAGTATTTT. It translates as CASSPSGGATDTQYF.